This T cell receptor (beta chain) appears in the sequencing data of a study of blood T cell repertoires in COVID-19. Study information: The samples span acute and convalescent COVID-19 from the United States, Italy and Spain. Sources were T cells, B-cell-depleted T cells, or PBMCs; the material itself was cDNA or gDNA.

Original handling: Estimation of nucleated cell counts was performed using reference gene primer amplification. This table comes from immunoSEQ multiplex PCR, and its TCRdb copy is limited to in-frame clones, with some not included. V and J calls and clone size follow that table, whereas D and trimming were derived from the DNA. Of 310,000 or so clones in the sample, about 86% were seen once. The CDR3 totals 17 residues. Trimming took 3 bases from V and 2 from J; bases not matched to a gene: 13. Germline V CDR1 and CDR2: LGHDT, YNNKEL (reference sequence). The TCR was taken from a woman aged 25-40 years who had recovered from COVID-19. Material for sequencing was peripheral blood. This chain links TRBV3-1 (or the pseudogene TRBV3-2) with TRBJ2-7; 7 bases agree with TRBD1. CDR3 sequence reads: CASSHKDRLAYTYEQYF. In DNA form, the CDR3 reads TGTGCCAGCAGCCACAAGGACAGGCTCGCATATACCTACGAGCAGTACTTC.